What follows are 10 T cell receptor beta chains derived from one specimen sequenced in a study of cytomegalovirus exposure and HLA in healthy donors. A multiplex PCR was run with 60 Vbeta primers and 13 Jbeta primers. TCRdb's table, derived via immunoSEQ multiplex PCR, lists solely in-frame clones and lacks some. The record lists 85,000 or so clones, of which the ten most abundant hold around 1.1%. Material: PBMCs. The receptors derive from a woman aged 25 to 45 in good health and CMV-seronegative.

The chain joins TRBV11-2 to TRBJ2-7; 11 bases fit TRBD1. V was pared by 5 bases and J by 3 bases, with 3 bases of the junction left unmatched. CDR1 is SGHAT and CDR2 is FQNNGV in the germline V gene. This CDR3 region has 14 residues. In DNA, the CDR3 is TGTGCCAGCAGCCGGGGACAGGGGGACTACGAGCAGTACTTC. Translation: CASSRGQGDYEQYF.

The CDR3 DNA follows: TGTGCCAGCAGCTTCCAAGCGGGAGGGCCGTACGAGCAGTACTTC. This codes for CASSFQAGGPYEQYF. This chain links TRBV7-2 with TRBJ2-7, with 10 bases fitting TRBD2. V was clipped by 3 bases and J by 4 bases; unmatched bases: 6. The CDR3 has 15 amino acids. Germline assignment: CDR1 SGHTA and CDR2 FQGNSA.

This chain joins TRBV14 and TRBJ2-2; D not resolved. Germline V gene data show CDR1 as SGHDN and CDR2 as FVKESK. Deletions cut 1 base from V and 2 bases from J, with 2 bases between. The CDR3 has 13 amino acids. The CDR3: CASSQVNTGELFF. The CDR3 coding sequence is TGTGCCAGCAGCCAAGTAAACACCGGGGAGCTGTTTTTT.

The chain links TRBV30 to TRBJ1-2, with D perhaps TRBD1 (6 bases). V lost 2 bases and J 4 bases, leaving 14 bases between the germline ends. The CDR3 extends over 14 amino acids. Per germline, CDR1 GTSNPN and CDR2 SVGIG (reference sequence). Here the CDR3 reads CAWSSQGRSYGYTF. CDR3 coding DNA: TGTGCCTGGAGTTCTCAGGGGAGAAGCTATGGCTACACCTTC.

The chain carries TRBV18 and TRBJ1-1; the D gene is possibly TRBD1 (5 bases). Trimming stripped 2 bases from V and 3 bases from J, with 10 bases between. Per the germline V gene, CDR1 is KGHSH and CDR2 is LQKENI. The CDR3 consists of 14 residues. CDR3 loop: CASSPGHADTEAFF. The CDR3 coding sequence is TGTGCCAGCTCACCAGGACATGCAGACACTGAAGCTTTCTTT. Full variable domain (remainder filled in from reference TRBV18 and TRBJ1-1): NAGVMQNPRHLVRRRGQEARLRCSPMKGHSHVYWYRQLPEEGLKFMVYLQKENIIDESGMPKERFSAEFPKEGPSILRIQQVVRGDSAAYFCASSPGHADTEAFFGQGTRLTVV.

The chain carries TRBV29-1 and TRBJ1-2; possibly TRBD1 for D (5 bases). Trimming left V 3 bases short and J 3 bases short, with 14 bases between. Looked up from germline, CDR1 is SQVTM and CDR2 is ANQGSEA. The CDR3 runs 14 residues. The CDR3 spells CSVEGSGYDYGYTF. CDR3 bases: TGCAGCGTTGAGGGGTCAGGGTACGACTATGGCTACACCTTC. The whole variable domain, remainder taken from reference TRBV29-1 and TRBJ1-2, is SAVISQKPSRDICQRGTSLTIQCQVDSQVTMMFWYRQQPGQSLTLIATANQGSEATYESGFVIDKFPISRPNLTFSTLTVSNMSPEDSSIYLCSVEGSGYDYGYTFGSGTRLTVV.

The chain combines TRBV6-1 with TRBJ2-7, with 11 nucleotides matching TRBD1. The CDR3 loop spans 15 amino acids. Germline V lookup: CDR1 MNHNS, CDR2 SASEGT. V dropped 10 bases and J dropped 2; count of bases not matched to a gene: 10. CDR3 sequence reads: CATETGTGGPYEQYF. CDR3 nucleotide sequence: TGTGCCACCGAGACAGGGACAGGGGGGCCCTACGAGCAGTACTTC.

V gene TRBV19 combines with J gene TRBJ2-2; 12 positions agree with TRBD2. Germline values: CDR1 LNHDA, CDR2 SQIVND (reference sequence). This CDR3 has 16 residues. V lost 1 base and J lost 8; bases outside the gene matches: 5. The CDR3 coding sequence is TGTGCCAGTAGTATAGTGGGACTAGCGGGTAATGGGGAGCTGTTTTTT. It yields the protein CASSIVGLAGNGELFF. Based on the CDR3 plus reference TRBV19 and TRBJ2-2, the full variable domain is DGGITQSPKYLFRKEGQNVTLSCEQNLNHDAMYWYRQDPGQGLRLIYYSQIVNDFQKGDIAEGYSVSREKKESFPLTVTSAQKNPTAFYLCASSIVGLAGNGELFFGEGSRLTVL.

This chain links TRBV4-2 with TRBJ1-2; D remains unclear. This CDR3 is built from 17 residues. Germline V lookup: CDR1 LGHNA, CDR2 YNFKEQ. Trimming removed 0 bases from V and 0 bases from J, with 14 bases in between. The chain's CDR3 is CASSQDHPRMTNYGYTF. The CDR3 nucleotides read TGTGCCAGCAGCCAAGATCATCCGCGAATGACTAACTATGGCTACACCTTC.

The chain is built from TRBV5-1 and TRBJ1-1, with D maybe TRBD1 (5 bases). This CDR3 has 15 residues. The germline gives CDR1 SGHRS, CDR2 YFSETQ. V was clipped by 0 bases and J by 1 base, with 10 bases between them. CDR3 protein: CASSLVGQGNTEAFF. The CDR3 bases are TGCGCCAGCAGCTTGGTAGGGCAGGGGAACACTGAAGCTTTCTTT. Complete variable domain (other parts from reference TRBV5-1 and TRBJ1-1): KAGVTQTPRYLIKTRGQQVTLSCSPISGHRSVSWYQQTPGQGLQFLFEYFSETQRNKGNFPGRFSGRQFSNSRSEMNVSTLELGDSALYLCASSLVGQGNTEAFFGQGTRLTVV.